This entry describes one T cell receptor (beta chain). This clone was counted a few times. The antigen it recognizes is unknown. It has no much larger one-base neighbor in the sample; base qualities were not kept. The data belong to a study of cytomegalovirus exposure and HLA in healthy donors (dated by TCRdb to 2017 to 2019). For the wider study: In an earlier analysis of 450 to 750 of the donors, less than 350 Gb of sequence data and 117 million unique TCR beta sequences from 180 million or so T cells were reported. An early release that covered about 600 HLA-typed donors contained approximately 300 gigabases of sequencing data and 85 million to 100 million unique TCR sequences. Of the 300 to 400 genotyped donors, over 70% fell in the genetic ancestry cluster associated with self-reported Caucasian donors. The study was designed to test whether signatures of past pathogen exposure could be identified by cataloging public T cell receptors. The study used immunosequencing to profile the T cell repertoires of more than 650 subjects and linked those repertoires to cytomegalovirus serostatus. In addition to the first cohort of approximately 670 subjects, a separate validation cohort of 130 or so different subjects was used. The study combined high-throughput TCR immunosequencing, statistical association of individual TCRs with disease status, and machine learning to predict cytomegalovirus infection status. In a later analysis, previously published TCR beta repertoires from fewer than 750 donors were re-analyzed and high-resolution HLA genotyping was added so that TCR occurrence patterns could be studied. The later analysis used no new phenotypic data to find candidate immune exposures, relying instead on TCR beta sequences and their occurrence across donors. An earlier analysis of 500 to 750 of the donors applied high-throughput TCR beta sequencing to assess whether each TCR beta V gene segment acted as functional or pseudogenic. Donor age, sex, ethnicity and CMV serostatus were collected together with the repertoire data. A later genetic analysis took genome-wide SNP genotypes for about 55% of the 666 donors and used that subset as a discovery cohort. All discovery cohort repertoires had been generated on a single sequencing platform. Class I and class II HLA loci were covered by the typing at four-digit resolution. The number of donors typed differed by locus, with about 629-640 for A, B, C, DRB1 and DQB1, 522 for DQA1, approximately 580 for DPA1, and around 450 for DPB1. Because of strong linkage in the cohort, a handful of DR-DQ haplotypes were treated as single units for association and clustering. Across approximately 400 genotyped donors of the cohort, an average of about 240,000 unique TCR beta nucleotide sequences per donor were sequenced, and 15% to 20% of those sequences were non-productive.

V is pared back by 5 bases and J by 0 bases, with 14 bases lying between the germline termini. Based on the germline V gene, the CDR1 and CDR2 sequences are MNHEY and SVGAGI. The CDR3 numbers 15 residues from cysteine through phenylalanine. Only CDR3 DNA is held: 45 bases, read in frame from base 1. The cohort was made up of hundreds of healthy bone marrow donors. All cohort members were sampled while nominally healthy, although unrecorded immune exposures were likely present. The donor tested CMV seropositive, placing the donor among the approximately 290 seropositive members of the cohort. Each donor provided a peripheral blood sample, and peripheral blood mononuclear cells were used for TCR beta sequencing. The Qiagen DNeasy Blood Extraction Kit was used to extract genomic DNA from the blood cell samples. What the study reported, not specific to this receptor: Roughly 15 rarely observed V segments, including chromosome 9 orphons, were excluded from the earlier analysis of 550 to 700 of the donors because counts were too low. A total of 150 to 200 TCR beta chains were listed by the study as associated with cytomegalovirus. Some IMGT-functional V segments, including TRBV6-2 and TRBV6-3, could not be distinguished by the 87-base-pair reads and were therefore excluded. Compared with the roughly 710-donor mean, donors in an Asian-associated ancestry cluster had fewer N-insertions in productive TCRs, according to a later genetic analysis. In a later analysis, 15,000 to 20,000 TCR beta sequences were associated with specific HLA alleles at a false discovery rate of 0.05. In vitro tests confirmed that a few of the cytomegalovirus-associated TCR beta chains recognize cytomegalovirus antigens. Because HLA typing was missing for some donors at each locus, association tests included only the typed subset. A later analysis found that TCR association rates varied across HLA loci, with DRB1 alleles showing the most associated TCRs and HLA-C alleles the fewest. Cytomegalovirus status was reported to be diagnosed by the classifier with high specificity and sensitivity in both the original and validation cohorts. When HLA alleles, especially DR and DQ, strongly co-occurred, TCR associations were difficult to assign to individual alleles. Correlated functional status among segregating V segments might reflect linkage disequilibrium, but an unknown experimental factor could not be ruled out. Compared with equally common non-associated chains, HLA-associated TCR beta chains in a later analysis were more clonally expanded and had lower generation probabilities. According to a later analysis, parvovirus B19, influenza, CMV and Epstein-Barr virus appeared linked to several top co-occurrence clusters. A further reported finding was that TCR beta sequences accurately predicted the HLA-A and HLA-B alleles for most subjects in the first cohort. The sequencing pipeline was judged likely to have produced a cluster of highly shared sequence variants as a technical artifact. Across donors, most TCR sequences were observed very rarely, whereas some public TCRs were present in many individuals. Only TCR beta chains were sequenced in this cohort, and the absence of alpha or paired-chain data limited detectable features. An earlier analysis of approximately 530 of the donors showed that most TCR beta V segments appeared in productive rearrangements either about 90% or about 30% of the time, which broadly matched IMGT annotations. According to a later analysis, most CMV-associated TCR beta chains appeared to be HLA-restricted, and the HLA associations seemed to be driven largely by CMV exposure. For the cohort, immune exposure information was limited to CMV serostatus. The presence/absence analyses assumed that sequencing depth was roughly uniform across donors, and that assumption may not be true. In a later genetic analysis, a missense DCLRE1C variant was associated with V-gene and J-gene trimming of TCR beta chains, and the association was replicated in an independent cohort. It was suggested by the authors that the approach could potentially be generalized to other disease states and immunological phenotypes.

Libraries were constructed by the immunoSEQ multiplex PCR assay. The multiplex PCR relied on a mix of 60 forward primers for TCR Vbeta segments and 13 reverse primers for TCR Jbeta segments. The CDR3 region of rearranged TCR beta genes was amplified from genomic DNA with a multiplex PCR assay. On the Illumina HiSeq System, the amplified TCR beta libraries were sequenced as 87-base-pair reads. The published analysis was carried out like this. In a later analysis, some 80 million unique TCR beta chains were counted across the 500 to 850 repertoires, and approximately 11 million of these chains were shared by at least two donors. Raw reads were error-corrected and collapsed into unique sequences with a nearest-neighbor algorithm that merged closely related sequences to remove PCR and sequencing errors. To assign V, D and J gene segments, CDR3 sequences were aligned to IMGT reference sequences. For a sequence to be retained, at least a six-nucleotide match to both a V gene segment and a J gene segment was required. Rearrangements were called productive when the CDR3 lacked stop codons and stayed in frame with V and J; all others were non-productive. Following IMGT convention, CDR3 was defined as the stretch from the second conserved V-encoded cysteine to the conserved J-encoded phenylalanine. The earlier analysis of about 610 of the donors excluded any sequence lacking an unambiguous match to a single V gene segment. An earlier analysis of 587 of the donors classified V segments as functional when productive rearrangements were above 56.7% and as segregating when the standard deviation between donors was above 5%. A statistical classification framework was built for diagnosing cytomegalovirus status from the catalog of TCR beta chain sequences. A later analysis assigned V and J genes by comparing TCR nucleotide sequences with IMGT/GENE-DB human TR gene sequences. The TCRdist pipeline was used in a later analysis to assign CDR3 sequences and most-parsimonious VDJ recombination scenarios. In a later analysis, each TCR beta chain was defined by its CDR3 amino acid sequence together with its V-gene family, and reads lacking a unique V-gene family were excluded. A later analysis removed several hundred highly shared, low-generation-probability nucleotide sequences to deal with suspected cross-contamination and a sequencing artifact. A later analysis calculated a clonal expansion index for each public chain from normalized within-repertoire ranks of inferred template counts. In a later analysis, generation probabilities were computed using a VDJ recombination model fitted to out-of-frame rearrangements, and the results were checked against IGoR. In a later analysis, hypergeometric tests were used to score TCR-TCR, TCR-HLA and TCR-CMV co-occurrence, with a repertoire-size bias correction applied to TCR pairs. To estimate false discovery rates, a later analysis permuted the HLA or CMV assignments 20 times. In a later analysis, co-occurring TCRs were grouped with DBSCAN, and TCRdist sequence similarity was added when clustering was performed within HLA-allele-positive subsets. Co-occurrence clustering excluded repertoires with fewer than 30,000 or more than 120,000 public chains, plus five with anomalous nucleotide sharing. As stored in TCRdb, this immuneACCESS dataset retains in-frame rearrangements with V and J assigned. A fraction of the clones does not appear; measured against another copy, unresolved V genes explain less than half of the discrepancy, and the remainder lacks a known reason. V, J and clone size reflect that table, while D and trimming were determined from the DNA. Within this sample are 110,000 or so clones, with 8.5% to 9% of them counted one time only. The ten largest clones capture 5% to 6.5% of the sample.

This clonotype originated in a woman aged 40 to 55 in good health and CMV-seropositive. Sequencing used PBMCs. This receptor chain uses TRBV6-5 and TRBJ2-7, and TRBD2 may be the D gene, going by 6 matching bases. The CDR3 protein sequence reads: CASSTRAGSSYEQYF. The DNA sequence follows: TGTGCCAGCAGTACCCGCGCCGGGAGCTCCTACGAGCAGTACTTC.